This T cell receptor beta chain is drawn from a study of cytomegalovirus exposure and HLA in healthy donors. Across the whole study: Among 150 million to 200 million T cells, an earlier analysis found about 110 million unique TCR beta sequences.

Trimming pared 8 bases from V and 2 bases from J, leaving 9 bases between. The CDR3 loop spans 13 amino acids. Germline V lookup: CDR1 SNHLY, CDR2 FYNNEI. General study results and limits: Among TCR beta chains of equal frequency, HLA-associated ones were more clonally expanded in a later analysis. Available immune exposure information was restricted to CMV serostatus only.

Of note for this clone: Its antigen remains unidentified.

Primers for the PCR totalled 60 Vbeta and 13 Jbeta. This table comes from immunoSEQ multiplex PCR, and its TCRdb copy is limited to in-frame clones, with some not included. In the table there are 50,000 to 65,000 clones, around 82% of which are singletons. Input material: PBMCs. The chain combines TRBV2 with TRBJ2-2; maybe TRBD2 (5 bases). This clonotype was sampled from a woman aged 18-30 years in good health and CMV-seronegative. CDR3 bases: TGTGCCAGCCGGACGGGAAACACCGGGGAGCTGTTTTTT. The encoded protein is CASRTGNTGELFF.